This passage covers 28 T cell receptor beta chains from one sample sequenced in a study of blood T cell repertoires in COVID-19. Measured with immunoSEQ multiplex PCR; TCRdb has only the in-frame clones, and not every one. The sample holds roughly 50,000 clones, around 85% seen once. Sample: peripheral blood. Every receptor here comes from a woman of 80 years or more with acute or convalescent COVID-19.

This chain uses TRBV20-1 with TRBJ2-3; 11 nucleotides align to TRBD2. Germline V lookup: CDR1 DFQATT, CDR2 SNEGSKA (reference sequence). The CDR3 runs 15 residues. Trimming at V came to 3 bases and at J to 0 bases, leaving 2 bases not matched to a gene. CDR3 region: CSASLAGGSTDTQYF. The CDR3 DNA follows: TGCAGTGCTAGTTTAGCGGGGGGGAGCACAGATACGCAGTATTTT.

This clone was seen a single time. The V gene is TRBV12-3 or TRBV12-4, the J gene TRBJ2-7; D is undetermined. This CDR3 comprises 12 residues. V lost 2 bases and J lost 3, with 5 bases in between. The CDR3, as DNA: TGTGCCAGCAGTTTATCCGGCTACGAGCAGTACTTC. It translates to CASSLSGYEQYF.

The CDR3 spells CASGLGANTEAFF. The CDR3 region has the DNA TGTGCCTCCGGGTTGGGGGCGAACACTGAAGCTTTCTTT. This rearrangement joins TRBV2 to TRBJ1-1; tentatively, D is TRBD1 (6 bases). Germline V CDR1 and CDR2: SNHLY, FYNNEI. CDR3 size: 13 residues. With 11 bases removed from V and 1 base from J, the gap between germline ends came to 14 bases.

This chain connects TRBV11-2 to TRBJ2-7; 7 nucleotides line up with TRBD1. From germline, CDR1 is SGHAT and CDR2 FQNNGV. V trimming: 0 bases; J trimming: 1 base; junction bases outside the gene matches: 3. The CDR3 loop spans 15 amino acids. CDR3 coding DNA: TGTGCCAGCAGCTTAGACGGCAGGGGGTCCTACGAGCAGTACTTC. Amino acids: CASSLDGRGSYEQYF.

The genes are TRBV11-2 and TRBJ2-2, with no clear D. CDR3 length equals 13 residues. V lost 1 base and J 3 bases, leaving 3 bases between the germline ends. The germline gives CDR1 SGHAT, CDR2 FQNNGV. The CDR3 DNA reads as TGTGCCAGCAGCTTAGTAGACACCGGGGAGCTGTTTTTT. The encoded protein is CASSLVDTGELFF. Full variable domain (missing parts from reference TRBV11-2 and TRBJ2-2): EAGVAQSPRYKIIEKRQSVAFWCNPISGHATLYWYQQILGQGPKLLIQFQNNGVVDDSQLPKDRFSAERLKGVDSTLKIQPAKLEDSAVYLCASSLVDTGELFFGEGSRLTVL.

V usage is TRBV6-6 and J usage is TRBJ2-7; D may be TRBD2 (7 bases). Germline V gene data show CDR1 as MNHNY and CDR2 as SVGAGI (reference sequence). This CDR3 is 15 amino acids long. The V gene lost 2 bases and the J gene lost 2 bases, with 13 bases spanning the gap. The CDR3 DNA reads TGTGCCAGCAGTTACGGGGCGGGGGCCACCTACGAGCAGTACTTC. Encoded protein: CASSYGAGATYEQYF.

CDR3 sequence (DNA): TGCGCCAGCAGCTTGCGGGCAGGGAACGAAAAACTGTTTTTT. Protein sequence: CASSLRAGNEKLFF. J is TRBJ1-4 and V is TRBV5-1; possibly TRBD1 for D (5 bases). V lost 1 base, J lost 8 bases, and 12 bases lay in between. There are 14 residues in the CDR3. Germline V CDR1 and CDR2: SGHRS, YFSETQ.

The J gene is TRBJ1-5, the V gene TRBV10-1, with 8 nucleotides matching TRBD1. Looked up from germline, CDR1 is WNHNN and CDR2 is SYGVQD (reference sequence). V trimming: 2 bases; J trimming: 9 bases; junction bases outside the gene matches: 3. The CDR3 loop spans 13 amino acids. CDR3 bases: TGCGCCAGCAGTGAGGGACAGGGTAGGCCCCAGCATTTT. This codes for CASSEGQGRPQHF.

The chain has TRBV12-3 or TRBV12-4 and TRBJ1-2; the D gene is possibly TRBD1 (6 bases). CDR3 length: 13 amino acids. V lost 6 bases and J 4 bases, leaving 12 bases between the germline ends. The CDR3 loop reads CASRSTGRYGYTF. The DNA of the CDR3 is TGTGCCAGCAGATCAACAGGGCGCTATGGCTACACCTTC.

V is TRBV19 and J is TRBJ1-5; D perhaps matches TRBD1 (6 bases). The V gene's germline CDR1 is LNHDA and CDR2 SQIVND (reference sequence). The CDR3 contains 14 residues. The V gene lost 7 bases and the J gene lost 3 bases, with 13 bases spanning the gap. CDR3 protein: CASKQGGTNQPQHF. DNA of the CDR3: TGTGCCAGTAAACAGGGCGGAACCAATCAGCCCCAGCATTTT.

The CDR3 loop is CASEQEDATEAFF. The CDR3 bases are TGCGCCAGTGAGCAGGAGGACGCGACTGAAGCTTTCTTT. The rearrangement links TRBV10-2 to TRBJ1-1; no reliable D call. Germline V lookup: CDR1 WSHSY, CDR2 SAAADI. This CDR3 is 13 amino acids long. Trimming removed 9 bases from V and 5 bases from J, with 16 bases in between.

Written as DNA, the CDR3 is TGTGCCAGCAGCCTGCGGACTAGACGGGATACGCAGTATTTT. Translation: CASSLRTRRDTQYF. V gene TRBV14 combines with J gene TRBJ2-3; 7 positions agree with TRBD2. The CDR3 contains 14 residues. Losses at the gene ends were 4 bases for V and 6 bases for J; bases not matched to a gene: 7. Germline V gene data show CDR1 as SGHDN and CDR2 as FVKESK.

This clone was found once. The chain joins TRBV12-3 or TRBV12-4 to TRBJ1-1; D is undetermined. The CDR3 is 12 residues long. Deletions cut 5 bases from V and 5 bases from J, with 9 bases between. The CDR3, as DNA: TGTGCCAGCAGTAGCCGGAGGACTGAAGCTTTCTTT. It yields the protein CASSSRRTEAFF.

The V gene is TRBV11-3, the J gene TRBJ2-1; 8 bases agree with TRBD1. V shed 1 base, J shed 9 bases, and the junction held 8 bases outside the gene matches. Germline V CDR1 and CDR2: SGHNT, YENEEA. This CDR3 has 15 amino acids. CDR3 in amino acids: CASSLVGQGIGEQFF. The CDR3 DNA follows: TGTGCCAGCAGCTTAGTAGGACAGGGTATTGGTGAGCAGTTCTTC.

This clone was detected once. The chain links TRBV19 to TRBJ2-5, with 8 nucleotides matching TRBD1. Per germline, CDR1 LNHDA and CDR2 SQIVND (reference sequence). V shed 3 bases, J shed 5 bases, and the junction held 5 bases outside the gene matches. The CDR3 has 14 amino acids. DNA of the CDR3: TGTGCCAGTAGTATCTCAGGGGGCGCCGAGACCCAGTACTTC. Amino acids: CASSISGGAETQYF.

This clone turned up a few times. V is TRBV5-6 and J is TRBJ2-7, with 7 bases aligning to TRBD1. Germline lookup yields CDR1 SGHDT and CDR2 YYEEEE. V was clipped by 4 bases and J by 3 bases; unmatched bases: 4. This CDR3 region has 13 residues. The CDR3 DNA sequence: TGTGCCAGCAGCATACAGGGGAACTACGAGCAGTACTTC. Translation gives CASSIQGNYEQYF.

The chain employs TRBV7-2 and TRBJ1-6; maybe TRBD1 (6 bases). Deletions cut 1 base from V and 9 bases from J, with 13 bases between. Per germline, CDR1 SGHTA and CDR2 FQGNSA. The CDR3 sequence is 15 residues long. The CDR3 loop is CASSLDRAGGSPLHF. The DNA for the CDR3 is TGTGCCAGCAGCTTAGACAGGGCAGGCGGTTCACCCCTCCACTTT.

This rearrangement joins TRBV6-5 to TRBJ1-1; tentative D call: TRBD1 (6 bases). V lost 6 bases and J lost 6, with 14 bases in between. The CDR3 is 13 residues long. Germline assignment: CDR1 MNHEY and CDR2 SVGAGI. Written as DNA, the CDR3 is TGTGCCAGCAGGCCGACAGGCCGGCCTGAAGCTTTCTTT. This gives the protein CASRPTGRPEAFF.

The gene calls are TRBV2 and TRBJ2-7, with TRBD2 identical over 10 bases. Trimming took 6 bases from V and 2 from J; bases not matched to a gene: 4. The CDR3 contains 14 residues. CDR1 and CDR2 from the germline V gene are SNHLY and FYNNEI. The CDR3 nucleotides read TGTGCCAGCAGCCTAGCGGGGGTTACCTACGAGCAGTACTTC. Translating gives CASSLAGVTYEQYF.

CDR3 sequence reads: CASSSPGGSINEQFF. For the CDR3, the DNA is TGTGCCAGCAGTTCACCAGGGGGCTCAATTAATGAGCAGTTCTTC. The chain employs TRBV6-6 and TRBJ2-1; 8 bases line up with TRBD1. The trim removed 4 bases at V and 7 bases at J, leaving 9 bases unmatched. CDR3 length: 15 residues. The germline V gene encodes CDR1 MNHNY and CDR2 SVGAGI (reference sequence).

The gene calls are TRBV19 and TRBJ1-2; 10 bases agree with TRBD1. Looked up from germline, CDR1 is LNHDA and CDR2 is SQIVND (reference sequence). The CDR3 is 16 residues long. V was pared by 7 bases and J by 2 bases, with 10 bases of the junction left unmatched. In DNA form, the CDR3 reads TGTGCCAGTATCGGGACAGGGGAAAAGAGGAACTATGGCTACACCTTC. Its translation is CASIGTGEKRNYGYTF.

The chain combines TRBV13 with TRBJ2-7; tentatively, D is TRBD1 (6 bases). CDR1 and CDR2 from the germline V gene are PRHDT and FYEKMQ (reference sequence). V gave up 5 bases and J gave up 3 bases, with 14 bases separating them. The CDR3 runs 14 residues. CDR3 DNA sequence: TGTGCCAGCAGCCCAGAGGACAGCGGCTACGAGCAGTACTTC. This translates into CASSPEDSGYEQYF.

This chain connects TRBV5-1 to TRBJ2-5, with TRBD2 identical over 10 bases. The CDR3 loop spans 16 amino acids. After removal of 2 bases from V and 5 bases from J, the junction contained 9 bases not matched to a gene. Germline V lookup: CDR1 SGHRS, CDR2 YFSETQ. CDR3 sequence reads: CASSFAGTSAGETQYF. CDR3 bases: TGCGCCAGCAGCTTCGCCGGGACTAGCGCGGGGGAGACCCAGTACTTC.

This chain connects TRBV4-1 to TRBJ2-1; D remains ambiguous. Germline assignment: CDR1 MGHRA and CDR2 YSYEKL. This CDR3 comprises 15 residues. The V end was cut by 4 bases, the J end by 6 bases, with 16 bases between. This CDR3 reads CASSPQSMVTNEQFF. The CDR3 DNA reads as TGCGCCAGCAGCCCACAGTCGATGGTGACCAATGAGCAGTTCTTC.

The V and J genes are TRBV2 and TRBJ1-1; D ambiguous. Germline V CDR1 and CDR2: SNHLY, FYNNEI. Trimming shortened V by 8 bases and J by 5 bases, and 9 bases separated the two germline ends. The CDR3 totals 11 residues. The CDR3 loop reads CASVRETEAFF. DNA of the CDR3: TGTGCCAGCGTGAGGGAGACTGAAGCTTTCTTT.

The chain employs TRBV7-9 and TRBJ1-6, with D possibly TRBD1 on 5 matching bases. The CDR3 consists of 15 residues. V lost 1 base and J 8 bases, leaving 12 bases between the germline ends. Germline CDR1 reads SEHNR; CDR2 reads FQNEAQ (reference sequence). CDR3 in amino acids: CASSLGEAGHSPLHF. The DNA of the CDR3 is TGTGCCAGCAGCTTAGGTGAGGCAGGGCATTCACCCCTCCACTTT.

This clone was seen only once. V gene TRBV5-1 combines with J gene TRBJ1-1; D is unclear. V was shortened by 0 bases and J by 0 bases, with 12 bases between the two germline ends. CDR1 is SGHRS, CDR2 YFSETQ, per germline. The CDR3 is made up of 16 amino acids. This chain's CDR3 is CASSLGASTMNTEAFF. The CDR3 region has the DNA TGCGCCAGCAGCTTGGGGGCCAGCACCATGAACACTGAAGCTTTCTTT.

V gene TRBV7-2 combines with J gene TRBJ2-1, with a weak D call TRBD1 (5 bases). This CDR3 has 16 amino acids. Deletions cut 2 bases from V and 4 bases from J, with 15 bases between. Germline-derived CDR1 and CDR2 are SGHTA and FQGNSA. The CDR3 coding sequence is TGTGCCAGCAGCTTACCAGGGCAGACACTTTACAATGAGCAGTTCTTC. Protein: CASSLPGQTLYNEQFF.